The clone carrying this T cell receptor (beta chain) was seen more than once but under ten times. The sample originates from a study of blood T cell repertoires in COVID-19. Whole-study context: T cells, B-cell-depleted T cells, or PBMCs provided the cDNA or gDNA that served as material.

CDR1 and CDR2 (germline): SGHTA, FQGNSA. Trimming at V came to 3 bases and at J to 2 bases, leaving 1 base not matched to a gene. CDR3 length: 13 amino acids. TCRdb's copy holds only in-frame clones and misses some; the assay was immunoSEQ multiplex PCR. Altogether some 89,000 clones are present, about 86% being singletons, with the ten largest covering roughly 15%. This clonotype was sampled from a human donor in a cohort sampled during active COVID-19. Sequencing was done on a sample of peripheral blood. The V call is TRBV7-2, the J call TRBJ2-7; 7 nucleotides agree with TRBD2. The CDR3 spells CASSFLAAYEQYF. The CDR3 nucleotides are TGTGCCAGCAGCTTCCTAGCGGCCTACGAGCAGTACTTC.